The T cell receptor (beta chain) under discussion was sequenced for a study of CD8 T cells in Susac syndrome. Study context: There were Susac syndrome patients who were therapy-naive at blood draw, others on corticosteroids, and others on intravenous immunoglobulin alone.

This CDR3 region has 16 residues. Germline CDR1 SGHAT, CDR2 FQNNGV. Trimming left V 0 bases short and J 0 bases short, with 9 bases between. Negative isolation was used for CD8+ and CD4+ T cells, and FACS enrichment was applied to TEMRA cells. It was with random hexamers that about 0.45 to 1 ug RNA was reverse transcribed. One entry per CDR3 protein results from TCRdb running MiXCR on the immunoSEQ multiplex PCR reads. The table shows about 240,000 distinct CDR3 sequences, with approximately 95% occurring only once. The sequencing input was CD4+ T cells from PBMCs. The origin of this receptor is a human donor with Susac syndrome. The rearrangement joins TRBV11-2 to TRBJ2-1, with a possible D match to TRBD1 (6 bases). The CDR3 nucleotides read TGTGCCAGCAGCTTAGAGGGGGCGAGCTCCTACAATGAGCAGTTCTTC. It encodes CASSLEGASSYNEQFF.